The sample holds a few counts of the clone carrying this TCR beta chain. Its antigen is not known. This sample is part of a study of T cell responses to AZD1222 COVID-19 vaccine. Study results and caveats: The reported proportion of spike-specific TCRs targeting unmutated variant regions was nearly half. Donors were chiefly white British, with a greater number of females, and clonal diversity was perhaps underestimated. Breadth and depth of Spike-specific TCRs rose after two AZD1222 doses.

TCRdb's table, derived via immunoSEQ multiplex PCR, lists solely in-frame clones and lacks some. The sample shows 150,000 to 200,000 clones, 80% to 90% of them seen only once. The specimen was peripheral blood, collected on day 0 of MenACWY control vaccination. The clonotype was recovered from an adult in good health.

The CDR3 protein is CASTGTDNSPLHF. The CDR3 DNA reads as TGTGCCAGCACTGGGACAGATAATTCACCCCTCCACTTT. V is TRBV6-5 and J is TRBJ1-6; 7 bases fit TRBD1. Germline V gene sequence: CDR1 MNHEY, CDR2 SVGAGI. Trimming cost V 7 bases and J 5 bases; bases outside gene matches: 2. The length of the CDR3 is 13 residues.